This T cell receptor beta chain derives from a study of monozygotic twins with inflammatory bowel disease. Germline CDR1 reads MDHEN; CDR2 reads SYDVKM. This CDR3 has 13 residues. One entry per CDR3 protein, without DNA, is what TCRdb gives after re-calling the 5' RACE reads. The sample has 420,000 or so distinct CDR3 sequences. This TCR was recovered from a human donor with ulcerative colitis or Crohn's disease, or a healthy co-twin of an affected twin (not recorded which). The chain links TRBV28 to TRBJ1-1. What was sequenced was blood. Here the CDR3 reads CASSLLGAAEAFF.